The 28 T cell receptor beta chains listed next were all sequenced from one sample in a study of early T cells in non-severe SARS-CoV-2 infection. Via MiXCR, TCRdb re-called the 5' RACE reads, giving one row per CDR3 protein. Of about 60,000 distinct CDR3 sequences in the sample, 12% are singletons; the top ten hold 3.5% to 4.5%. Sequences were obtained from whole blood. All receptors come from an adult who was a healthcare worker with PCR-confirmed SARS-CoV-2 infection or an uninfected control (not recorded which).

Regarding this clonotype: An end of the junction does not agree with germline; a read error may underlie this. This sequence joins TRBV20-1 and TRBJ1-3, with D tentatively TRBD1 (6 bases). The CDR3 consists of 13 residues. Germline-derived CDR1 and CDR2 are DFQATT and SNEGSKA (reference sequence). DNA for the CDR3: TGCAGCGCTAGAAACACAGGGAGAAACACCATATATTTT. As protein: CSARNTGRNTIYF.

The V call is TRBV7-8, the J call TRBJ2-7, with TRBD2 matching 9 bases. V dropped 0 bases and J dropped 0; count of bases not matched to a gene: 0. The CDR3 contains 15 residues. The germline gives CDR1 SGHVS, CDR2 FQNEAQ. DNA for the CDR3: TGTGCCAGCAGCTTAGCTAGCGGGAGCTCCTACGAGCAGTACTTC. Its translation is CASSLASGSSYEQYF.

The CDR3 loop reads CASSLSGQGYGYTF. The CDR3 DNA sequence: TGTGCCAGCAGCTTAAGCGGACAGGGATATGGCTACACCTTC. V is TRBV7-2 and J is TRBJ1-2; 8 nucleotides match TRBD1. The CDR3 extends over 14 amino acids. The V gene's germline CDR1 is SGHTA and CDR2 FQGNSA. Trimming cost V 2 bases and J 5 bases; bases outside gene matches: 4.

The rearrangement links TRBV20-1 to TRBJ2-3, with 9 bases lining up with TRBD2. The CDR3 loop spans 16 amino acids. Germline-derived CDR1 and CDR2 are DFQATT and SNEGSKA (reference sequence). The trim removed 0 bases at V and 3 bases at J, leaving 7 bases unmatched. CDR3 sequence reads: CSARDPAGGVTDTQYF. The CDR3, as DNA: TGCAGTGCTAGAGATCCTGCGGGAGGGGTGACAGATACGCAGTATTTT.

The gene calls are TRBV5-1 and TRBJ2-3; 11 bases agree with TRBD2. The CDR3 runs to 16 residues. From germline, CDR1 is SGHRS and CDR2 YFSETQ. With V trimmed by 0 bases and J by 3 bases, 3 bases remained unmatched. In DNA form, the CDR3 reads TGCGCCAGCAGCTTGGTGACTAGCGGGAAGACAGATACGCAGTATTTT. As protein: CASSLVTSGKTDTQYF.

The chain has TRBV29-1 and TRBJ2-1, with 9 bases aligning to TRBD1. CDR1 and CDR2 from the germline V gene are SQVTM and ANQGSEA. Trimming at V came to 6 bases and at J to 6 bases, leaving 12 bases not matched to a gene. The CDR3 spans 15 residues. The DNA for the CDR3 is TGCAGCGTGACGCTCCGGGGACAGGGTGCCAATGAGCAGTTCTTC. Amino acid sequence: CSVTLRGQGANEQFF.

This clonotype was observed many times. The rearrangement joins TRBV6-2 or TRBV6-3 to TRBJ2-1, with D possibly matching TRBD2 (6 bases). This CDR3 is 14 amino acids long. Germline V lookup: CDR1 MNHEY, CDR2 SVGEGT. V was shortened by 4 bases and J by 2 bases, with 9 bases between the two germline ends. The CDR3 is CASSSRGTYNEQFF. The CDR3 bases are TGTGCCAGCAGTTCCCGGGGGACCTACAATGAGCAGTTCTTC.

The sample holds many counts of this clonotype. The chain combines TRBV28 with TRBJ2-7, with a weak D call TRBD1 (5 bases). With 6 bases removed from V and 0 bases from J, the gap between germline ends came to 15 bases. This CDR3 comprises 15 residues. CDR1 MDHEN and CDR2 SYDVKM come from the germline V gene. DNA of the CDR3: TGTGCCAGCAGCAAACCGGACACGTACTCCTACGAGCAGTACTTC. It translates to CASSKPDTYSYEQYF.

J is TRBJ2-2 and V is TRBV5-1; possibly TRBD1 for D (6 bases). The V gene lost 5 bases and the J gene lost 5 bases, with 19 bases spanning the gap. CDR3 length equals 16 residues. The germline V gene has CDR1 SGHRS and CDR2 YFSETQ. The CDR3 coding sequence is TGCGCCAGCAGTGGGACAAGGCAACTTTTAACCGGGGAGCTGTTTTTT. This codes for CASSGTRQLLTGELFF.

The V call is TRBV2, the J call TRBJ2-7; D assignment may be TRBD1 or TRBD2 (5 bases each). Trimming cost V 10 bases and J 4 bases, with 14 bases left between them. The CDR3 has 12 amino acids. CDR1 and CDR2 from the germline V gene are SNHLY and FYNNEI. The CDR3 coding sequence is TGTGCCACGGGGACGTTCAGATACGAGCAGTACTTC. This codes for CATGTFRYEQYF. Looking up the rest from reference TRBV2 and TRBJ2-7 gives the full variable domain: EPEVTQTPSHQVTQMGQEVILRCVPISNHLYFYWYRQILGQKVEFLVSFYNNEISEKSEIFDDQFSVERPDGSNFTLKIRSTKLEDSAMYFCATGTFRYEQYFGPGTRLTVT.

This clonotype was seen more than once but under ten times. This chain links TRBV2 with TRBJ2-5; D may be TRBD2 (6 bases). The germline V gene has CDR1 SNHLY and CDR2 FYNNEI. There are 12 residues in the CDR3. Trimming pared 6 bases from V and 5 bases from J, leaving 10 bases between. In DNA, the CDR3 is TGTGCCAGCAGGACGGAGGGGGAGACCCAGTACTTC. Its protein product is CASRTEGETQYF.

In this sample, this clonotype turned up many times. This chain joins TRBV7-9 and TRBJ2-2; no firm D call. Trimming removed 5 bases at V and 3 bases at J, with 7 bases between. Germline V lookup: CDR1 SEHNR, CDR2 FQNEAQ (reference sequence). This CDR3 spans 13 amino acids. CDR3 protein: CASSNSDTGELFF. CDR3 sequence (DNA): TGTGCCAGCAGCAACTCGGACACCGGGGAGCTGTTTTTT.

This clonotype was counted at least ten times. V is TRBV12-3 or TRBV12-4 and J is TRBJ1-4; 7 bases fit TRBD1. CDR3 length: 14 amino acids. The V segment lost 3 bases and the J segment 6 bases; nucleotides outside the gene matches: 4. CDR3 in amino acids: CASSFPGQDEKLFF. The CDR3 DNA is TGTGCCAGCAGTTTCCCCGGACAGGATGAAAAACTGTTTTTT.

The chain links TRBV28 to TRBJ1-6; D is ambiguous. CDR3 length: 15 amino acids. The V and J ends lost 3 bases and 6 bases respectively, with 12 bases between them. CDR1 is MDHEN, CDR2 SYDVKM, per germline. The CDR3 DNA follows: TGTGCCAGCAGTTTCCCCGCATCGATTAATTCACCCCTCCACTTT. Protein: CASSFPASINSPLHF. Full variable domain (remainder filled in from reference TRBV28 and TRBJ1-6): DVKVTQSSRYLVKRTGEKVFLECVQDMDHENMFWYRQDPGLGLRLIYFSYDVKMKEKGDIPEGYSVSREKKERFSLILESASTNQTSMYLCASSFPASINSPLHFGNGTRLTVT.

This clonotype was observed at least ten times. The chain combines TRBV29-1 with TRBJ2-7; 7 positions match TRBD2. V dropped 0 bases and J dropped 5; count of bases not matched to a gene: 4. The CDR3 spans 13 residues. Germline V gene sequence: CDR1 SQVTM, CDR2 ANQGSEA. Here the CDR3 reads CSVEELALNEQYF. CDR3 nucleotides: TGCAGCGTTGAAGAACTAGCGTTGAACGAGCAGTACTTC.

This clonotype was detected only a few times. V gene TRBV3-1 combines with J gene TRBJ2-7; 7 bases are a match to TRBD1. CDR1 LGHDT and CDR2 YNNKEL come from the germline V gene (reference sequence). There are 14 residues in the CDR3. V dropped 3 bases and J dropped 4; count of bases not matched to a gene: 6. CDR3 nucleotide sequence: TGTGCCAGCAGCCATTTGGGACAGCAATACGAGCAGTACTTC. Translating gives CASSHLGQQYEQYF.

The chain carries TRBV5-1 and TRBJ1-1, with D unresolved. Trimming took off 2 bases at V and 3 bases at J, with 8 bases between the two ends. Germline V gene lookup returns CDR1 SGHRS and CDR2 YFSETQ. There are 13 residues in the CDR3. The CDR3: CASSFEGHTEAFF. CDR3 in DNA: TGCGCCAGCAGCTTTGAAGGGCACACTGAAGCTTTCTTT.

With regard to this clonotype: This clone may be a read error of a much larger clone one base away. The chain has TRBV6-5 and TRBJ2-7; no clear D. CDR3 length: 16 amino acids. Trimming removed 10 bases at V and 0 bases at J, with 22 bases between. Per germline, CDR1 MNHEY and CDR2 SVGAGI. Written as DNA, the CDR3 is TGTGCCAACATCTCACACCGTGCATCCAGCTCCTACGAGCAGTACTTC. Encoded protein: CANISHRASSSYEQYF.

This clonotype was detected ten times or more. The gene calls are TRBV28 and TRBJ2-7; 7 nucleotides align to TRBD2. Germline CDR1 reads MDHEN; CDR2 reads SYDVKM. J gave up 2 bases and V 5 bases, and 15 bases lay outside the gene matches. The length of the CDR3 is 17 residues. The CDR3 DNA reads TGTGCCAGCAGTCCACCCGACTTAAGCGGGGTAACCTACGAGCAGTACTTC. Encoded protein: CASSPPDLSGVTYEQYF.

This clonotype was seen a few times. The CDR3 coding sequence is TGTGCCAGTACCCGGGATGGGAACACTGAAGCTTTCTTT. It specifies CASTRDGNTEAFF. The chain is built from TRBV19 and TRBJ1-1, with D hard to call. The germline V gene has CDR1 LNHDA and CDR2 SQIVND (reference sequence). V lost 7 bases, J lost 1 base, and 10 bases lay in between. The CDR3 length is 13 residues.

This clonotype was seen many times. The chain couples TRBV7-3 to TRBJ2-2; D is unclear. This CDR3 has 13 residues. The germline V gene has CDR1 SGHTA and CDR2 FQGTGA. Trimming left V 3 bases short and J 3 bases short, with 5 bases between. The CDR3 DNA follows: TGTGCCAGCAGCTTTGGTCACACCGGGGAGCTGTTTTTT. It encodes CASSFGHTGELFF.

This clonotype was picked up a small number of times. This rearrangement joins TRBV6-1 to TRBJ2-1; 9 nucleotides line up with TRBD2. CDR1 is MNHNS, CDR2 SASEGT, per germline. The length of the CDR3 is 15 residues. Trimming removed 6 bases from V and 0 bases from J; junction bases left unmatched: 3. The CDR3 nucleotides are TGTGCCAGCAGCAGCGGGGGGAGCTCCTACAATGAGCAGTTCTTC. Translated: CASSSGGSSYNEQFF.

DNA of the CDR3: TGCGCCAGCAGCTTGGCAGGGACAGGGAGCAATGAGCAGTTCTTC. Translated: CASSLAGTGSNEQFF. The chain links TRBV5-1 to TRBJ2-1; 9 nucleotides line up with TRBD1. The CDR3 covers 15 residues. The germline V gene encodes CDR1 SGHRS and CDR2 YFSETQ. V was clipped by 0 bases and J by 6 bases; unmatched bases: 4.

This clonotype came up a few times. The V call is TRBV19, the J call TRBJ2-1; TRBD2 aligns across 12 bases. J was trimmed by 8 bases and V by 7 bases; bases with no gene match: 9. Germline V CDR1 and CDR2: LNHDA, SQIVND (reference sequence). The CDR3 contains 15 residues. The CDR3 sequence: CASTLTSGSFYEQFF. DNA for the CDR3: TGTGCCAGTACCCTGACTAGCGGGAGTTTCTATGAGCAGTTCTTC. Looking up the rest from reference TRBV19 and TRBJ2-1 gives the full variable domain: DGGITQSPKYLFRKEGQNVTLSCEQNLNHDAMYWYRQDPGQGLRLIYYSQIVNDFQKGDIAEGYSVSREKKESFPLTVTSAQKNPTAFYLCASTLTSGSFYEQFFGPGTRLTVL.

This chain joins TRBV28 and TRBJ2-2; D not resolved. The CDR3 spans 12 residues. Germline V lookup: CDR1 MDHEN, CDR2 SYDVKM. Trimming took 8 bases from V and 6 from J, leaving 10 bases between them. For the CDR3, the DNA is TGTGCCAGCTGGGGTCTGCCCGGGGAGCTGTTTTTT. This codes for CASWGLPGELFF.

V gene TRBV2 combines with J gene TRBJ2-3; 9 bases are shared with TRBD2. Germline-derived CDR1 and CDR2 are SNHLY and FYNNEI. The CDR3 is made up of 15 amino acids. The ends lost 5 bases at V and 3 bases at J; junction bases unmatched: 6. The CDR3 DNA follows: TGTGCCAGCAGTCCTCGTAGCGGGGGAACAGATACGCAGTATTTT. It codes for CASSPRSGGTDTQYF.

This clonotype has ten or more counts. The chain recombines TRBV6-5 with TRBJ1-1; D possibly corresponds to TRBD1 (5 bases). The V and J ends lost 6 bases and 3 bases respectively, with 17 bases between them. CDR3 size: 15 residues. Per the germline V gene, CDR1 is MNHEY and CDR2 is SVGAGI. CDR3 DNA: TGTGCCAGCAGCCGAGGACTTACAGGAGACACTGAAGCTTTCTTT. Translation: CASSRGLTGDTEAFF.

This clonotype was seen many times. The chain has TRBV6-1 and TRBJ2-1; possible D gene TRBD2, 6 bases. The CDR3 covers 12 residues. V was pared by 6 bases and J by 8 bases, with 11 bases between. Germline CDR1 and CDR2: MNHNS and SASEGT. The CDR3 protein is CASRHGTDEQFF. The CDR3 DNA reads TGTGCCAGCAGGCACGGGACTGATGAGCAGTTCTTC.